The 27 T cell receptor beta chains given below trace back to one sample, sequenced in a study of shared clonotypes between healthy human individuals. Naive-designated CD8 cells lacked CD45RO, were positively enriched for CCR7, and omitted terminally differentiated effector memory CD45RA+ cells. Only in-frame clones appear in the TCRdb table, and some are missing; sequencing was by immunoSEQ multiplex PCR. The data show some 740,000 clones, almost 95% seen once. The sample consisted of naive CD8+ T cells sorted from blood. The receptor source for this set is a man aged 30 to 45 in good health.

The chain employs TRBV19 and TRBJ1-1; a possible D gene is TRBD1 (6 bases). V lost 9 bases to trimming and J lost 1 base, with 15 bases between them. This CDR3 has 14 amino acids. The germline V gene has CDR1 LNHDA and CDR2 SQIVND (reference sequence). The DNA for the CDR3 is TGTGCCAGCCAACAGGGAGTGGGGAACACTGAAGCTTTCTTT. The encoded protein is CASQQGVGNTEAFF.

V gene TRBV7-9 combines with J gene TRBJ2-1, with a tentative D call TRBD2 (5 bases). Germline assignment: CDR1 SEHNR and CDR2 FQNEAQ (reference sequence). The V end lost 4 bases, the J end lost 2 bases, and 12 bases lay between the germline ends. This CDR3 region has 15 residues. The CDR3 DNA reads TGTGCCAGCAGCTCGAGGGCTTCCCCCTACAATGAGCAGTTCTTC. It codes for CASSSRASPYNEQFF.

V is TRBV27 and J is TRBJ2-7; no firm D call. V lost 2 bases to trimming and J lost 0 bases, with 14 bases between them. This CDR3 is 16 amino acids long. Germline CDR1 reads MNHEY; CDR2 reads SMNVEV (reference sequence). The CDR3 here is CASSLVGEPSSYEQYF. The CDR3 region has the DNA TGTGCCAGCAGTTTAGTAGGAGAGCCAAGCTCCTACGAGCAGTACTTC.

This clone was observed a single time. The CDR3 loop reads CASSAGTKYEQYF. CDR3 coding DNA: TGTGCCAGCAGCGCCGGGACAAAATACGAGCAGTACTTC. This chain links TRBV9 with TRBJ2-7; D perhaps matches TRBD1 (6 bases). This CDR3 is 13 amino acids long. The V gene lost 3 bases and the J gene lost 4 bases, with 11 bases spanning the gap. Germline CDR1 reads SGDLS; CDR2 reads YYNGEE.

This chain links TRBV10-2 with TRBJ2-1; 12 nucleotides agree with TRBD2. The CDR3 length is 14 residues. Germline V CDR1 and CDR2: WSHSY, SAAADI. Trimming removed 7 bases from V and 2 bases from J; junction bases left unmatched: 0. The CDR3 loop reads CASTSGRAYNEQFF. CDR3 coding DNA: TGCGCCAGCACTAGCGGGAGGGCCTACAATGAGCAGTTCTTC.

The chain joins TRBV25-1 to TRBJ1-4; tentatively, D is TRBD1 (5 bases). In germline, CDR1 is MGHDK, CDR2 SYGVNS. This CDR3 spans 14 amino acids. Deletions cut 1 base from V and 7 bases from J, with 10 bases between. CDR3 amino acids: CASSELQGIEKLFF. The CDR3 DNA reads TGTGCCAGCAGTGAATTGCAGGGTATTGAAAAACTGTTTTTT.

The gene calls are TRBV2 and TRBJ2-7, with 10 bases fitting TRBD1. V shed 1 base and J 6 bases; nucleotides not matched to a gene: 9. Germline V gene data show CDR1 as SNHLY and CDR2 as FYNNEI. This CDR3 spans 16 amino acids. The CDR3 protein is CASSEEAWTGGGEQYF. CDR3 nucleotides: TGTGCCAGCAGTGAAGAAGCATGGACAGGGGGAGGCGAGCAGTACTTC.

The CDR3 reads CATTREGDNGELFF. CDR3 coding DNA: TGTGCCACCACGCGGGAGGGCGATAACGGGGAGCTGTTTTTT. The chain joins TRBV2 to TRBJ2-2; TRBD2 matches 9 bases. The trim removed 10 bases at V and 7 bases at J, leaving 10 bases unmatched. This CDR3 is built from 14 residues. CDR1 and CDR2 from the germline V gene are SNHLY and FYNNEI.

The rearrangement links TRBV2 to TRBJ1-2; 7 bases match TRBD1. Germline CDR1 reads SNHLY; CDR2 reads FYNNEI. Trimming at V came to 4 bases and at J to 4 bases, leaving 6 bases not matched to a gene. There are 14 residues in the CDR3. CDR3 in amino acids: CASSGETGSYGYTF. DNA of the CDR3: TGTGCCAGCAGTGGCGAGACAGGGTCCTATGGCTACACCTTC.

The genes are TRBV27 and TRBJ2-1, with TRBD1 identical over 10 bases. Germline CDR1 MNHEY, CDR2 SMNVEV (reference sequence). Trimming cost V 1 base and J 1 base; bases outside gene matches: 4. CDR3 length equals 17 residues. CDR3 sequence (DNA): TGTGCCAGCAGTTTATTTTTGGGACAGGGGTCCTACAATGAGCAGTTCTTC. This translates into CASSLFLGQGSYNEQFF.

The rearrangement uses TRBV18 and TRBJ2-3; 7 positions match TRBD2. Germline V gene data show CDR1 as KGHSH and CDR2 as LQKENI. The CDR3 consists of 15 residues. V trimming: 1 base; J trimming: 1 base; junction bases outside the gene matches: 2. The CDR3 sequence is CASSPQGGGTDTQYF. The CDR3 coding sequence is TGTGCCAGCTCACCACAGGGAGGGGGCACAGATACGCAGTATTTT.

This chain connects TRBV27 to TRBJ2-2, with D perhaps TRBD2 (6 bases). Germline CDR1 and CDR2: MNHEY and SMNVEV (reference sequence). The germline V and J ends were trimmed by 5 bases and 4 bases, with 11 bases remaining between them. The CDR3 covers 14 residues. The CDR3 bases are TGTGCCAGCAGTATGGGACTTTTCACCGGGGAGCTGTTTTTT. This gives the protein CASSMGLFTGELFF.

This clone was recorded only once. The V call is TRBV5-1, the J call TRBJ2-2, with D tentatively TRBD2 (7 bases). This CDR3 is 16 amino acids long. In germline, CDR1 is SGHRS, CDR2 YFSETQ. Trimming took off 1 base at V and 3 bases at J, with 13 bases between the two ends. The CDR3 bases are TGCGCCAGCAGCTTGATCGGGGGGCAGTACACCGGGGAGCTGTTTTTT. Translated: CASSLIGGQYTGELFF.

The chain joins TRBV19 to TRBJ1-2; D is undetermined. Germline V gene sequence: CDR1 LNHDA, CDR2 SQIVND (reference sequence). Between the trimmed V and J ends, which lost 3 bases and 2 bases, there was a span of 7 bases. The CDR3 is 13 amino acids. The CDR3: CASSIGSNYGYTF. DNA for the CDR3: TGTGCCAGTAGTATCGGGTCCAACTATGGCTACACCTTC.

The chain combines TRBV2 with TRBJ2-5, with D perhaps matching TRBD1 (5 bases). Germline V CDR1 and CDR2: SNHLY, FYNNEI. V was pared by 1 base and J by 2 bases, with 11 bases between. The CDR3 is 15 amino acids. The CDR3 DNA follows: TGTGCCAGCAGTGAAGAGGGGCCAGCGCAAGAGACCCAGTACTTC. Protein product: CASSEEGPAQETQYF. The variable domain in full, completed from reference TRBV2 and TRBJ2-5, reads EPEVTQTPSHQVTQMGQEVILRCVPISNHLYFYWYRQILGQKVEFLVSFYNNEISEKSEIFDDQFSVERPDGSNFTLKIRSTKLEDSAMYFCASSEEGPAQETQYFGPGTRLLVL.

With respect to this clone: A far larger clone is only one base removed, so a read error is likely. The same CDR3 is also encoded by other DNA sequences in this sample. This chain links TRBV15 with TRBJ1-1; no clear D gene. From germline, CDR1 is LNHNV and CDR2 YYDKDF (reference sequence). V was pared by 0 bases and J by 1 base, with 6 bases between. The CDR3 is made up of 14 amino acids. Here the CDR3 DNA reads TGTGCCACCAGCAGAGATCCCGAGAACACTGAAGCTTTCTTT. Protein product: CATSRDPENTEAFF.

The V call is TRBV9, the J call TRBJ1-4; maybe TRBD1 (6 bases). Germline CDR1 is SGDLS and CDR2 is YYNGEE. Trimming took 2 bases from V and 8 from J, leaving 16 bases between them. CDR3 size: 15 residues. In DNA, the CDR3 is TGTGCCAGCAGCGTTTTTTGGGGTACAGGGGAAAAACTGTTTTTT. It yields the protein CASSVFWGTGEKLFF.

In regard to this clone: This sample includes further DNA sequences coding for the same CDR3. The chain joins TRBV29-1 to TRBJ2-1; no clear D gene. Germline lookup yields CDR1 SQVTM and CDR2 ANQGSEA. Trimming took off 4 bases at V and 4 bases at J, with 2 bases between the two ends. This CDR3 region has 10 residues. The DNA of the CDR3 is TGCAGCGTTGGTTACAATGAGCAGTTCTTC. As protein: CSVGYNEQFF.

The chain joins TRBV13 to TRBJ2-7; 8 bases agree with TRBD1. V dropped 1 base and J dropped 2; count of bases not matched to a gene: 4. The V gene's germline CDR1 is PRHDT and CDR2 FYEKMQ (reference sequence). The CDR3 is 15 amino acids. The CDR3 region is CASSLVDRVPYEQYF. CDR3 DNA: TGTGCCAGCAGCTTAGTGGACAGGGTACCCTACGAGCAGTACTTC.

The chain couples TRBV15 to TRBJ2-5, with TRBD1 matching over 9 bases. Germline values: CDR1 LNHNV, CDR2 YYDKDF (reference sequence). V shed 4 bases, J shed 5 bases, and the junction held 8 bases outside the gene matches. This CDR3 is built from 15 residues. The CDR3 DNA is TGTGCCACCAGCACCAGGGACAGGGTTACGGAGACCCAGTACTTC. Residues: CATSTRDRVTETQYF.

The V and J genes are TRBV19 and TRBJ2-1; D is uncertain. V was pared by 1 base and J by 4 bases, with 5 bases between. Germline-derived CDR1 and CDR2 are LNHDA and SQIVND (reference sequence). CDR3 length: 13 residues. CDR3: CASSIAVYNEQFF. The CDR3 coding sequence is TGTGCCAGTAGTATAGCGGTTTACAATGAGCAGTTCTTC.

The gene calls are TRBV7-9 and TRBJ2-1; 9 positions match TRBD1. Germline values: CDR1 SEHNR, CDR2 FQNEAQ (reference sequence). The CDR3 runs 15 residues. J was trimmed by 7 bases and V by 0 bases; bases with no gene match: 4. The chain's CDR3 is CASSLALQGANEQFF. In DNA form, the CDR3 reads TGTGCCAGCAGCTTAGCCTTACAGGGGGCGAATGAGCAGTTCTTC.

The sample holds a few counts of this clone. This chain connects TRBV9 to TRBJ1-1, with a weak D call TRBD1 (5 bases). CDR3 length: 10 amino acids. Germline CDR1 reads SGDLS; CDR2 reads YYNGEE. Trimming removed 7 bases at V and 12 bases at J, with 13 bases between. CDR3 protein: CASGTPLPFF. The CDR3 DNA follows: TGTGCCAGCGGGACGCCTTTACCTTTCTTT. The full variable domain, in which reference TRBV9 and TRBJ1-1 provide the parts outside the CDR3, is DSGVTQTPKHLITATGQRVTLRCSPRSGDLSVYWYQQSLDQGLQFLIQYYNGEERAKGNILERFSAQQFPDLHSELNLSSLELGDSALYFCASGTPLPFFGQGTRLTVV.

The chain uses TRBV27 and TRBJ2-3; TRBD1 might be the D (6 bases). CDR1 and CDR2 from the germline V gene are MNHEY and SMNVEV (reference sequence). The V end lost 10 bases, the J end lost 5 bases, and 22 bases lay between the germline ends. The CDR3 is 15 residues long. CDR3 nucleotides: TGTGCCACTTCGATCCCTGACCAGGGGAGAGATACGCAGTATTTT. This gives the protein CATSIPDQGRDTQYF.

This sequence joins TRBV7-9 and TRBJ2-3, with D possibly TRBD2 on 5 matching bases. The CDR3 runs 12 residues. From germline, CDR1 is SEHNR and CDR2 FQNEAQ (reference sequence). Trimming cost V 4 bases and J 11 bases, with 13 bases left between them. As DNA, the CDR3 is TGTGCCAGCAGCTCGAGGAATGGAGGGCAGTATTTT. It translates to CASSSRNGGQYF.

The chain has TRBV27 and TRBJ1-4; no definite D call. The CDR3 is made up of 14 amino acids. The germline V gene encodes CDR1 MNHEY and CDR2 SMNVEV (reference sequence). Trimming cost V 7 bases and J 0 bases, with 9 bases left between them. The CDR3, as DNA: TGTGCCAGCAAACGTGGGGCAACTAATGAAAAACTGTTTTTT. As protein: CASKRGATNEKLFF.

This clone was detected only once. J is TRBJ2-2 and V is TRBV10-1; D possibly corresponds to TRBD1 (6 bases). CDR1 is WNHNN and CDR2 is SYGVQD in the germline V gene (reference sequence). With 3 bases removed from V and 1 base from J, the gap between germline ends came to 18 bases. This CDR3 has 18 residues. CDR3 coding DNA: TGCGCCAGCAGTGATCCTTGGCCCGCGACAGGGAACACCGGGGAGCTGTTTTTT. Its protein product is CASSDPWPATGNTGELFF.